This TCR beta chain was documented in a study of blood T cell repertoires in COVID-19. Background on the study: Acute and convalescent COVID-19 samples came from the United States, Italy and Spain.

The trim removed 6 bases at V and 9 bases at J, leaving 7 bases unmatched. The CDR3 sequence is 14 residues long. Germline V lookup: CDR1 MDHEN, CDR2 SYDVKM. Using immunoSEQ multiplex PCR, the repertoire was profiled, and TCRdb retains in-frame clones only, with some absent. The data show about 200,000 clones, 80% to 90% seen once. The sample was peripheral blood. The gene calls are TRBV28 and TRBJ1-6, with 8 bases matching TRBD1. The clonotype comes from a woman between 65 and 79 years old with active or convalescent COVID-19. The CDR3 protein is CASRTGGEGSPLHF. The CDR3 DNA is TGTGCCAGCAGAACAGGGGGGGAAGGTTCACCCCTCCACTTT.